The clone carrying this T cell receptor (beta chain) was observed a few times. Antigen unknown. V lost 2 bases, J lost 0 bases, and 11 bases lay in between. This CDR3 has 16 amino acids. CDR1 and CDR2 (germline): LNHNV, YYDKDF (reference sequence). The sample comes from a study of T cells after yellow fever vaccination. About the research overall: Those fractions that held only low numbers of cells were prepared using the SMART-Seq v4 Ultra Low Input RNA kit.

Whole-study findings and limits: Contamination of FACS-sorted repertoires by abundant clonotypes from the bulk population could occur.

For TCR, cDNA came from 5'RACE template switching, which added a universal primer site and UMIs. TCRdb re-analysed the 5' RACE reads in MiXCR, keeping a single row per CDR3 protein. The sample shows hundreds of thousands of distinct CDR3 sequences, roughly 4% of them seen only once. This receptor was identified in a young man who received the YFV17D yellow fever vaccine. Sequenced here: PBMCs, sampled on the day of the yellow fever booster vaccination. The genes are TRBV15 and TRBJ1-5, with D tentatively TRBD1 (5 bases). Written as DNA, the CDR3 is TGTGCCACCAGCAGACCCGGACACTATAGCAATCAGCCCCAGCATTTT. Translated, it gives CATSRPGHYSNQPQHF.